This T cell receptor (beta chain) derives from a study of CD8+ T cells in alopecia areata. CDR3 length: 13 residues. The ends were cut back, 7 bases at V and 3 bases at J, with 12 bases in the middle. The germline gives CDR1 SQVTM, CDR2 ANQGSEA. The treatment was: oral pan-JAK inhibitor, 5-10 mg twice daily. Patients with alopecia areata provided lesional scalp punch biopsies as well as peripheral blood. RNA extraction was followed by reverse transcription into cDNA, which acted as the sequencing template. Libraries were prepared by immunoSEQ multiplex PCR; TCRdb keeps only in-frame clonotypes and omits some of them. The data contain some 150,000 clones, around 86% of them seen just once; the ten biggest clones take up about 13%.

The chain carries TRBV29-1 and TRBJ2-2; the D gene could be TRBD1 or TRBD2 (5 bases each). This receptor was obtained from a human donor with alopecia areata. The input for sequencing was CD8+ T cells sorted from blood, taken at week 4, from a patient treated with tofacitinib. DNA for the CDR3: TGCAGCGCCGTCGGGGCGTACACCGGGGAGCTGTTTTTT. As protein: CSAVGAYTGELFF.